Shown below are 24 T cell receptor beta chains from a single sample sequenced in a study of cytomegalovirus exposure and HLA in healthy donors. Primers included in the PCR were 60 Vbeta and 13 Jbeta primers. Only in-frame clones appear in the TCRdb table, and some are missing; sequencing was by immunoSEQ multiplex PCR. The table lists 110,000 to 150,000 clones, approximately 80% of them singletons. Input material: PBMCs. These receptors were obtained from a man aged 40-49 years in good health and CMV-seronegative.

The chain has TRBV2 and TRBJ1-2; 8 positions match TRBD1. CDR3 length: 14 residues. CDR1 SNHLY and CDR2 FYNNEI come from the germline V gene. J gave up 6 bases and V 2 bases, and 5 bases lay outside the gene matches. The CDR3 bases are TGTGCCAGCAGTGAACGACAGGGGAGCAATGGCTACACCTTC. Protein product: CASSERQGSNGYTF.

This chain connects TRBV27 to TRBJ2-7; 8 nucleotides agree with TRBD1. Per germline, CDR1 MNHEY and CDR2 SMNVEV (reference sequence). V trimming: 9 bases; J trimming: 3 bases; junction bases outside the gene matches: 22. The length of the CDR3 is 18 residues. As DNA, the CDR3 is TGTGCCAGTAAAGGTTACTCTGGACAGGGAAAAAGGGGCTACGAGCAGTACTTC. It is translated as CASKGYSGQGKRGYEQYF.

The rearrangement joins TRBV18 to TRBJ1-1, with TRBD1 matching 8 bases. This CDR3 is built from 18 residues. V gave up 3 bases and J gave up 3 bases; unmatched junction bases: 15. The V gene's germline CDR1 is KGHSH and CDR2 LQKENI. CDR3 in DNA: TGTGCCAGCTCACCGTATTTGTCCAGGGGGCAGACCCACACTGAAGCTTTCTTT. Amino acid sequence: CASSPYLSRGQTHTEAFF.

The chain combines TRBV11-3 with TRBJ2-1; 13 bases map to TRBD2. Trimming took 5 bases from V and 8 from J; bases not matched to a gene: 6. The germline V gene encodes CDR1 SGHNT and CDR2 YENEEA. The CDR3 consists of 15 residues. CDR3 coding DNA: TGTGCCAGCAGCCCCGGGACTAGCGGGGTAGATGAGCAGTTCTTC. Protein product: CASSPGTSGVDEQFF.

This clone was seen only a few times. This chain connects TRBV10-3 to TRBJ1-5; 8 bases are a match to TRBD1. The CDR3 is made up of 14 amino acids. Germline CDR1 ENHRY, CDR2 SYGVKD. After removal of 6 bases from V and 5 bases from J, the junction contained 6 bases not matched to a gene. The CDR3 DNA reads TGTGCCATCAGGCGGGGGACAGGAGATCAGCCCCAGCATTTT. As protein: CAIRRGTGDQPQHF.

This clone appeared a single time. The chain employs TRBV5-1 and TRBJ2-7; TRBD1 agrees at 8 bases. The ends lost 0 bases at V and 6 bases at J; junction bases unmatched: 26. The V gene's germline CDR1 is SGHRS and CDR2 YFSETQ. CDR3 length: 21 amino acids. The CDR3 coding sequence is TGCGCCAGCAGCTTGGGCATTATCAGGACAGGGAGCCCGGGTAAGGGGGGCGAGCAGTACTTC. Translated: CASSLGIIRTGSPGKGGEQYF. The full variable domain, with the rest looked up from reference TRBV5-1 and TRBJ2-7, is KAGVTQTPRYLIKTRGQQVTLSCSPISGHRSVSWYQQTPGQGLQFLFEYFSETQRNKGNFPGRFSGRQFSNSRSEMNVSTLELGDSALYLCASSLGIIRTGSPGKGGEQYFGPGTRLTVT.

The J gene is TRBJ2-2, the V gene TRBV2; 11 bases line up with TRBD2. Germline CDR1 and CDR2: SNHLY and FYNNEI. The CDR3 loop spans 15 amino acids. Trimming cost V 6 bases and J 7 bases; bases outside gene matches: 7. The CDR3 region is CASRVAGGSGGELFF. CDR3 coding DNA: TGTGCCAGCAGAGTAGCGGGGGGGTCTGGCGGGGAGCTGTTTTTT. The full variable domain, completed using reference TRBV2 and TRBJ2-2, is EPEVTQTPSHQVTQMGQEVILRCVPISNHLYFYWYRQILGQKVEFLVSFYNNEISEKSEIFDDQFSVERPDGSNFTLKIRSTKLEDSAMYFCASRVAGGSGGELFFGEGSRLTVL.

The chain uses TRBV6-4 and TRBJ2-3, with TRBD2 matching 7 bases. V lost 6 bases to trimming and J lost 1 base; unmatched junction nucleotides: 7. The CDR3 is 15 residues long. Germline values: CDR1 MRHNA, CDR2 SNTAGT. CDR3 sequence reads: CASSAAAGGTDTQYF. The CDR3 DNA sequence: TGTGCCAGCAGCGCGGCGGCGGGAGGCACAGATACGCAGTATTTT.

V is TRBV5-1 and J is TRBJ2-3; 12 bases line up with TRBD2. Germline assignment: CDR1 SGHRS and CDR2 YFSETQ. V lost 4 bases to trimming and J lost 6 bases; unmatched junction nucleotides: 9. This CDR3 has 16 amino acids. The CDR3 loop is CASSPAPTSGGDTQYF. DNA of the CDR3: TGCGCCAGCAGCCCGGCGCCGACTAGCGGGGGTGATACGCAGTATTTT.

The chain links TRBV19 to TRBJ1-5; 11 nucleotides match TRBD1. The length of the CDR3 is 17 residues. Germline V gene lookup returns CDR1 LNHDA and CDR2 SQIVND (reference sequence). V lost 7 bases, J lost 6 bases, and 14 bases stayed unmatched. CDR3 nucleotide sequence: TGTGCCAGTAATCACCCCCGGGACAGGGGGGACCGTCAGCCCCAGCATTTT. Its protein is CASNHPRDRGDRQPQHF.

The sample holds a few counts of this clone. The chain uses TRBV5-6 and TRBJ1-1; tentative D call: TRBD1 (6 bases). CDR1 and CDR2 from the germline V gene are SGHDT and YYEEEE. V lost 2 bases to trimming and J lost 4 bases, with 12 bases between them. The CDR3 totals 14 residues. CDR3 protein: CASSLQGVGTEAFF. The CDR3 DNA reads as TGTGCCAGCAGCTTACAGGGAGTTGGCACTGAAGCTTTCTTT. The complete variable domain, with remaining parts taken from reference TRBV5-6 and TRBJ1-1, reads DAGVTQSPTHLIKTRGQQVTLRCSPKSGHDTVSWYQQALGQGPQFIFQYYEEEERQRGNFPDRFSGHQFPNYSSELNVNALLLGDSALYLCASSLQGVGTEAFFGQGTRLTVV.

The chain recombines TRBV7-9 with TRBJ1-4; perhaps TRBD1 as D (5 bases). Germline lookup yields CDR1 SEHNR and CDR2 FQNEAQ (reference sequence). The germline V and J ends were trimmed by 7 bases and 5 bases, with 17 bases remaining between them. The CDR3 totals 15 residues. CDR3 in DNA: TGTGCCAGCACCCTTTTTGGTGGGGGGAATGAAAAACTGTTTTTT. Translation gives CASTLFGGGNEKLFF.

The chain is built from TRBV29-1 and TRBJ2-1, with a weak D call TRBD2 (6 bases). Trimming stripped 7 bases from V and 9 bases from J, with 19 bases between. The germline V gene encodes CDR1 SQVTM and CDR2 ANQGSEA. This CDR3 region has 13 residues. This CDR3 reads CSATLAINSEQFF. CDR3 nucleotides: TGCAGCGCCACACTAGCAATCAACTCTGAGCAGTTCTTC.

The chain employs TRBV5-1 and TRBJ2-2; 7 bases are a match to TRBD2. The junction had 5 bases not matched to a gene; V was cut back by 4 bases and J by 2 bases. The CDR3 is made up of 15 amino acids. The V gene's germline CDR1 is SGHRS and CDR2 YFSETQ. The CDR3 DNA is TGCGCCAGCAGCGCTCCGGGACTAAACACCGGGGAGCTGTTTTTT. This sequence encodes CASSAPGLNTGELFF.

There are a few counts of this clone. J is TRBJ1-2 and V is TRBV5-5; D might be TRBD1 (6 bases). Deletions cut 1 base from V and 3 bases from J, with 13 bases between. This CDR3 region has 15 residues. Per germline, CDR1 SGHKS and CDR2 YYEKEE (reference sequence). CDR3 DNA sequence: TGTGCCAGCAGCTTGTTACAGGGTGTCGACTATGGCTACACCTTC. Protein: CASSLLQGVDYGYTF. Combining the CDR3 with reference TRBV5-5 and TRBJ1-2 gives the whole variable domain DAGVTQSPTHLIKTRGQQVTLRCSPISGHKSVSWYQQVLGQGPQFIFQYYEKEERGRGNFPDRFSARQFPNYSSELNVNALLLGDSALYLCASSLLQGVDYGYTFGSGTRLTVV.

V gene TRBV4-2 combines with J gene TRBJ2-7; 11 bases map to TRBD2. V was pared by 7 bases and J by 2 bases, with 4 bases of the junction left unmatched. Per the germline V gene, CDR1 is LGHNA and CDR2 is YNFKEQ. The CDR3 spans 14 residues. CDR3 bases: TGTGCCAGCAATTTAGCGGGGGGGCCCTACGAGCAGTACTTC. It codes for CASNLAGGPYEQYF.

V gene TRBV9 combines with J gene TRBJ1-6; D not resolved. In germline, CDR1 is SGDLS, CDR2 YYNGEE. Trimming cost V 2 bases and J 7 bases, with 7 bases left between them. The CDR3 is made up of 13 amino acids. The chain's CDR3 is CASSVNENSPLHF. The CDR3 DNA is TGTGCCAGCAGCGTCAACGAGAATTCACCCCTCCACTTT.

J is TRBJ1-3 and V is TRBV11-2, with no clear D. Germline V lookup: CDR1 SGHAT, CDR2 FQNNGV. Trimming took off 4 bases at V and 4 bases at J, with 5 bases between the two ends. CDR3 length: 12 residues. The chain's CDR3 is CASSYTGNTIYF. The CDR3 bases are TGTGCCAGCAGCTACACAGGAAACACCATATATTTT. The full variable domain, rest sourced from reference TRBV11-2 and TRBJ1-3, is EAGVAQSPRYKIIEKRQSVAFWCNPISGHATLYWYQQILGQGPKLLIQFQNNGVVDDSQLPKDRFSAERLKGVDSTLKIQPAKLEDSAVYLCASSYTGNTIYFGEGSWLTVV.

The chain has TRBV5-1 and TRBJ2-1, with D unclear. Looked up from germline, CDR1 is SGHRS and CDR2 is YFSETQ. V lost 1 base and J 0 bases, leaving 11 bases between the germline ends. This CDR3 contains 16 residues. The CDR3 sequence: CASSLFGGSSYNEQFF. The DNA for the CDR3 is TGCGCCAGCAGCTTGTTTGGCGGTAGCTCCTACAATGAGCAGTTCTTC.

CDR3 DNA: TGTGCCAGCAGCTCCGCCTGGGGCGGGGGCCCAGGGAATGAGCAGTTCTTC. It translates to CASSSAWGGGPGNEQFF. The chain employs TRBV7-9 and TRBJ2-1, with a tentative D call TRBD2 (7 bases). Germline assignment: CDR1 SEHNR and CDR2 FQNEAQ (reference sequence). CDR3 size: 17 residues. Trimming shortened V by 4 bases and J by 7 bases, and 23 bases separated the two germline ends.

The CDR3 protein is CAWSVRAGSSYEQYF. The CDR3 coding sequence is TGTGCCTGGAGTGTACGGGCGGGTAGCTCCTACGAGCAGTACTTC. This chain connects TRBV30 to TRBJ2-7; tentative D call: TRBD2 (5 bases). Trimming took off 0 bases at V and 0 bases at J, with 12 bases between the two ends. Germline V gives CDR1 GTSNPN, CDR2 SVGIG (reference sequence). CDR3 length: 15 residues.

This chain joins TRBV7-2 and TRBJ2-7; TRBD1 matches at 9 bases. The V segment lost 6 bases and the J segment 4 bases; nucleotides outside the gene matches: 4. CDR3 length equals 13 residues. Per the germline V gene, CDR1 is SGHTA and CDR2 is FQGNSA. CDR3 residues: CASSPTGGYEQYF. The CDR3 DNA sequence: TGTGCCAGCAGTCCGACAGGGGGGTACGAGCAGTACTTC.

The V and J genes are TRBV28 and TRBJ1-2; TRBD1 is a possible D gene (5 bases). The CDR3 is 14 amino acids. V was trimmed by 6 bases and J by 3 bases, leaving 14 bases between them. The germline V gene has CDR1 MDHEN and CDR2 SYDVKM. CDR3 bases: TGTGCCAGCAGCCTGGGAGGGGAGCACTATGGCTACACCTTC. Its protein is CASSLGGEHYGYTF.

This chain connects TRBV6-4 to TRBJ2-1; possibly TRBD2 for D (7 bases). The CDR3 totals 14 residues. Germline V lookup: CDR1 MRHNA, CDR2 SNTAGT. V lost 5 bases and J 8 bases, leaving 16 bases between the germline ends. CDR3 loop: CASSREGGLDEQFF. The CDR3 DNA sequence: TGTGCCAGCAGTCGCGAGGGGGGGTTGGATGAGCAGTTCTTC.